Below, 18 T cell receptor beta chains from the same sample are listed, as sequenced in a study of blood T cell repertoires in COVID-19. Using immunoSEQ multiplex PCR, the repertoire was profiled, and TCRdb retains in-frame clones only, with some absent. This sample has around 50,000 clones, with more than 80% found just once. The sequencing input was peripheral blood. The receptor source for this set is a human donor in a cohort sampled during active COVID-19.

The rearrangement links TRBV11-2 to TRBJ2-3, with 7 bases lining up with TRBD2. The CDR3 contains 14 residues. The germline gives CDR1 SGHAT, CDR2 FQNNGV. V shed 5 bases and J 5 bases; nucleotides not matched to a gene: 7. The CDR3 here is CASSLVGRGDTQYF. DNA of the CDR3: TGTGCCAGCAGCCTAGTTGGGAGGGGAGATACGCAGTATTTT.

The chain combines TRBV7-2 with TRBJ2-3; 9 nucleotides agree with TRBD2. The CDR3 runs to 14 residues. The V segment lost 4 bases and the J segment 7 bases; nucleotides outside the gene matches: 6. From germline, CDR1 is SGHTA and CDR2 FQGNSA. The DNA of the CDR3 is TGTGCCAGCAGCTCCGGGACTAGCAGGTATACGCAGTATTTT. Residues: CASSSGTSRYTQYF.

The V gene is TRBV15, the J gene TRBJ2-1; possibly TRBD1 for D (6 bases). V lost 3 bases to trimming and J lost 15 bases, with 21 bases between them. There are 14 residues in the CDR3. Germline CDR1 reads LNHNV; CDR2 reads YYDKDF (reference sequence). The CDR3: CATSSPRDTIMPFF. The CDR3 bases are TGTGCCACCAGCAGTCCCCGGGACACTATAATGCCGTTCTTC.

This clone was counted once. This chain uses TRBV2 with TRBJ2-3, with 12 bases identical to TRBD2. The CDR3 has 15 amino acids. Germline CDR1 is SNHLY and CDR2 is FYNNEI. V was pared by 6 bases and J by 5 bases, with 6 bases of the junction left unmatched. In nucleotides, the CDR3 is TGTGCCAGCAGGGGACTAGCGGGTATAAGAGATACGCAGTATTTT. Protein: CASRGLAGIRDTQYF.

The V gene is TRBV5-6, the J gene TRBJ1-2; 7 bases agree with TRBD1. Losses at the gene ends were 1 base for V and 3 bases for J; bases not matched to a gene: 9. Germline assignment: CDR1 SGHDT and CDR2 YYEEEE. The CDR3 length is 16 residues. CDR3 sequence: CASSLLKGGFDYGYTF. For the CDR3, the DNA is TGTGCCAGCAGCTTGCTGAAAGGGGGCTTTGACTATGGCTACACCTTC.

This chain links TRBV15 with TRBJ1-4; D is undetermined. V was trimmed by 0 bases and J by 0 bases, leaving 8 bases between them. The length of the CDR3 is 16 residues. Looked up from germline, CDR1 is LNHNV and CDR2 is YYDKDF (reference sequence). For the CDR3, the DNA is TGTGCCACCAGCAGAGATCTGGGAGCAACTAATGAAAAACTGTTTTTT. It specifies CATSRDLGATNEKLFF.

The chain carries TRBV21-1 and TRBJ2-2; the table's D call, TRBD1, was not checked against the DNA. TRBV21-1 corresponds to a pseudogene. The CDR3 totals 16 residues. CDR3 in amino acids: CASSKGAGHNTGELFF. The CDR3 DNA reads TGTGCCAGCAGCAAAGGGGCAGGGCATAACACCGGGGAGCTGTTTTTT.

V usage is TRBV7-9 and J usage is TRBJ2-3; maybe TRBD1 (6 bases). Trimming removed 0 bases at V and 1 base at J, with 8 bases between. CDR1 and CDR2 (germline): SEHNR, FQNEAQ (reference sequence). The CDR3 runs 15 residues. The CDR3 spells CASSLAAGGTDTQYF. CDR3 nucleotides: TGTGCCAGCAGCTTAGCCGCAGGGGGCACAGATACGCAGTATTTT.

The chain is built from TRBV6-5 and TRBJ1-5, with 8 bases fitting TRBD1. The CDR3 contains 15 residues. From germline, CDR1 is MNHEY and CDR2 SVGAGI. V lost 2 bases to trimming and J lost 7 bases; unmatched junction nucleotides: 7. The CDR3 DNA follows: TGTGCCAGCAGTTACGCGACAGGGGCGGGACAGCCCCAGCATTTT. This sequence encodes CASSYATGAGQPQHF.

Notes on this clone: Other DNA sequences in the same sample also yield this CDR3. CDR3 amino acids: CASSQAGGSYEQYF. The CDR3 DNA is TGTGCCAGCAGCCAAGCTGGAGGGTCCTACGAGCAGTACTTC. V is TRBV3-1 (or the pseudogene TRBV3-2) and J is TRBJ2-7, with a tentative D call TRBD2 (6 bases). V was cut by 1 base and J by 1 base, with 8 bases left in between. Germline values: CDR1 LGHDT, CDR2 YNNKEL (reference sequence). The CDR3 totals 14 residues.

The chain combines TRBV19 with TRBJ2-5; TRBD1 agrees at 10 bases. Trimming took 3 bases from V and 3 from J; bases not matched to a gene: 7. The germline gives CDR1 LNHDA, CDR2 SQIVND (reference sequence). The CDR3 is 16 amino acids. CDR3 nucleotides: TGTGCCAGTAGTATTAGTCGGACAGGGGGAGAAGAGACCCAGTACTTC. This codes for CASSISRTGGEETQYF.

This clone turned up a few times. The rearrangement links TRBV28 to TRBJ2-7, with D maybe TRBD2 (5 bases). V was cut by 7 bases and J by 0 bases, with 16 bases left in between. Per the germline V gene, CDR1 is MDHEN and CDR2 is SYDVKM. The CDR3 consists of 15 residues. The CDR3 spells CASKAVDYLSYEQYF. In nucleotides, the CDR3 is TGTGCCAGCAAGGCGGTAGACTACCTCTCCTACGAGCAGTACTTC.

Details on this clone: Other DNA variants within this sample encode the same CDR3. The V gene is TRBV10-3, the J gene TRBJ2-7, with 9 positions matching TRBD2. Trimming at V came to 5 bases and at J to 3 bases, leaving 5 bases not matched to a gene. The V gene's germline CDR1 is ENHRY and CDR2 SYGVKD. There are 14 residues in the CDR3. The CDR3 here is CAISLSGGDYEQYF. The CDR3 nucleotides are TGTGCCATCAGTCTTAGCGGGGGTGACTACGAGCAGTACTTC.

This clone was picked up one time. The chain has TRBV10-3 and TRBJ2-1; no definite D call. The V gene lost 0 bases and the J gene lost 4 bases, with 13 bases spanning the gap. Germline V gene lookup returns CDR1 ENHRY and CDR2 SYGVKD. The CDR3 is 16 residues long. The CDR3 here is CAISESNSLAYNEQFF. The CDR3 coding sequence is TGTGCCATCAGTGAGTCTAACTCGTTAGCATACAATGAGCAGTTCTTC.

The chain employs TRBV12-3 or TRBV12-4 and TRBJ2-1; weak D call: TRBD1 (5 bases). V was pared by 6 bases and J by 4 bases, with 10 bases between. The CDR3 runs to 13 residues. The CDR3 here is CASRVQGYNEQFF. As DNA, the CDR3 is TGTGCCAGCAGGGTTCAGGGATACAATGAGCAGTTCTTC.

J is TRBJ2-1 and V is TRBV28, with D hard to call. This CDR3 has 12 amino acids. V lost 4 bases and J 6 bases, leaving 7 bases between the germline ends. The germline V gene has CDR1 MDHEN and CDR2 SYDVKM. DNA for the CDR3: TGTGCCAGCAGTTCCACCAGCAATGAGCAGTTCTTC. Translation gives CASSSTSNEQFF.

CDR3 bases: TGTGCCAGCAGACGTCAGGATTACGAGCAGTACTTC. This gives the protein CASRRQDYEQYF. This chain connects TRBV6-6 to TRBJ2-7; the D is unclear. The CDR3 covers 12 residues. Germline V gene data show CDR1 as MNHNY and CDR2 as SVGAGI (reference sequence). The V gene lost 6 bases and the J gene lost 4 bases, with 10 bases spanning the gap.

The chain carries TRBV6-5 and TRBJ2-1; 9 positions agree with TRBD2. The germline V gene encodes CDR1 MNHEY and CDR2 SVGAGI. The V gene end was trimmed by 8 bases and the J gene end by 5 bases; junction bases not matched to a gene: 7. The CDR3 totals 14 residues. The CDR3 protein is CASGGRGIDNEQFF. The DNA for the CDR3 is TGTGCCAGCGGCGGGAGGGGGATAGACAATGAGCAGTTCTTC.